The 4 T cell receptor beta chains presented below share a single source sample, sequenced in a study of blood T cell repertoires in COVID-19. Profiling relied on immunoSEQ multiplex PCR, and the TCRdb table lists in-frame clones only, not all of them. The data contain roughly 200,000 clones, 70% to 90% of them seen just once; the ten biggest clones take up roughly 2.8%. The sample consisted of peripheral blood. The receptor set was obtained from a woman under 40 with active or convalescent COVID-19.

This clone was recorded once. The chain employs TRBV30 and TRBJ2-7; 9 bases fit TRBD1. The CDR3 spans 15 residues. Germline CDR1 reads GTSNPN; CDR2 reads SVGIG (reference sequence). With 1 base clipped from V and 1 base from J, the junction kept 5 bases outside the gene matches. CDR3 amino acids: CAWSGRDRVSYEQYF. In nucleotides, the CDR3 is TGTGCCTGGAGTGGCCGGGACAGGGTGTCCTACGAGCAGTACTTC.

The rearrangement uses TRBV2 and TRBJ2-7, with 7 positions matching TRBD1. With V trimmed by 7 bases and J by 0 bases, 6 bases remained unmatched. CDR1 is SNHLY, CDR2 FYNNEI, per germline. The CDR3 loop spans 14 amino acids. CDR3 coding DNA: TGTGCCAGCATCCAGGACAGGAACTCCTACGAGCAGTACTTC. As protein: CASIQDRNSYEQYF.

The V gene is TRBV4-1, the J gene TRBJ2-1; 13 nucleotides line up with TRBD2. V lost 3 bases, J lost 7 bases, and 6 bases stayed unmatched. This CDR3 region has 16 residues. Per the germline V gene, CDR1 is MGHRA and CDR2 is YSYEKL. CDR3 sequence reads: CASSQAGTSGVNEQFF. The CDR3, as DNA: TGCGCCAGCAGCCAGGCCGGGACTAGCGGGGTTAATGAGCAGTTCTTC.

J is TRBJ1-3 and V is TRBV3-1 (or the pseudogene TRBV3-2); D unresolved. The CDR3 is 16 amino acids. Germline CDR1 is LGHDT and CDR2 is YNNKEL (reference sequence). V shed 0 bases and J shed 4 bases, with 13 bases lying between them. The CDR3 here is CASSQDESLTGNTIYF. In DNA, the CDR3 is TGTGCCAGCAGCCAAGATGAGTCGCTAACCGGAAACACCATATATTTT.